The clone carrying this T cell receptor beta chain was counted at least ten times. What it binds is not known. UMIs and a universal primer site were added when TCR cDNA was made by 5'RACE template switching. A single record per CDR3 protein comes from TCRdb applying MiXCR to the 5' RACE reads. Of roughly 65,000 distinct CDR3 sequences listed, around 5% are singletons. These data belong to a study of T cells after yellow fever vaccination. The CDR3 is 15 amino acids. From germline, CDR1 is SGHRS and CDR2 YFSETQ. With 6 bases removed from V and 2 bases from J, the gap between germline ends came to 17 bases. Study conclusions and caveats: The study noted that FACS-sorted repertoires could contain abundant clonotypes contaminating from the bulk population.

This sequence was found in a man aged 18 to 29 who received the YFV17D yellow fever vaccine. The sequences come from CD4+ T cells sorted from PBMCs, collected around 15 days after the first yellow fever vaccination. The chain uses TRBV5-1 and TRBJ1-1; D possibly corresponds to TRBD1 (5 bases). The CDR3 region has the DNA TGCGCCAGCAACCCCCTCGGCCAGGGTAACACTGAAGCTTTCTTT. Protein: CASNPLGQGNTEAFF.